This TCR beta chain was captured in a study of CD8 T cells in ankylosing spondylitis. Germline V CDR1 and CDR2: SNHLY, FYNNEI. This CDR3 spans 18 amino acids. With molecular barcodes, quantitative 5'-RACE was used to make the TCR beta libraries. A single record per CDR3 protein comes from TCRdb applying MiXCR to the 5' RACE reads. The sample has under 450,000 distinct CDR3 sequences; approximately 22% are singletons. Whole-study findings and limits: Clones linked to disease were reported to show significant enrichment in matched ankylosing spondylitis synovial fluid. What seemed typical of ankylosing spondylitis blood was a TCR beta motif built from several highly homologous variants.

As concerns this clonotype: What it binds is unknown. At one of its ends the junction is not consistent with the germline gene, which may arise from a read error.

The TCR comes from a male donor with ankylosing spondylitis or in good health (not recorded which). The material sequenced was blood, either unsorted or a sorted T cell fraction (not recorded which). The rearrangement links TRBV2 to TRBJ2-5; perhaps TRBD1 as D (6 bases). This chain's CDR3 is CARSSRRMDRSLKETQYF. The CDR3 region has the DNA TGTGCCCGCAGTTCACGCCGAATGGACAGATCATTAAAAGAGACCCAGTACTTC.